The source of this T cell receptor (beta chain) is a study of response to subunit inactivated influenza vaccine. Study-level findings and limits: A suggestion made by the authors is that each seasonal influenza vaccination recruits few new T cells.

This clonotype showed up just a few times. The antigen remains undetermined. A single record per CDR3 protein comes from TCRdb applying MiXCR to the RT-PCR reads. The sample includes approximately 500,000 distinct CDR3 sequences, less than 15% of them seen just once. This receptor was taken from a man aged 50-59 years who received an inactivated influenza vaccine. The sample in question was PBMCs from blood, obtained roughly 12 days after vaccination.

CDR3 protein: CASSLVGGSSSEQYF. CDR3 sequence (DNA): TGTGCCAGCAGCTTAGTGGGCGGGTCTTCTAGCGAGCAGTACTTC. The chain combines TRBV7-2 with TRBJ2-7, with D perhaps matching TRBD2 (5 bases). CDR3 length equals 15 residues. V was pared by 1 base and J by 6 bases, with 16 bases between. Looked up from germline, CDR1 is SGHTA and CDR2 is FQGNSA.